The 10 T cell receptor beta chains below all came from one sample that was sequenced in a study of radiation and T cells in renal cell carcinoma. Only in-frame clones appear in the TCRdb table, and some are missing; sequencing was by immunoSEQ multiplex PCR. The sample yields about 22,000 clones, approximately 80% seen once. Time point in this sample: baseline pretreatment blood. Treatment described: 15 Gy SBRT to primary tumor, nephrectomy 4 weeks later. Sequenced here: blood, sampled from a patient whose treatment included radiotherapy and nephrectomy. These receptors were obtained from a man aged 55 to 70 with renal cell carcinoma.

This clone was picked up one time. J is TRBJ1-2 and V is TRBV4-1; D is perhaps TRBD1 (5 bases). Germline CDR1 is MGHRA and CDR2 is YSYEKL. With 4 bases removed from V and 6 bases from J, the gap between germline ends came to 15 bases. The CDR3 totals 14 residues. The CDR3 spells CASSLRLIGDGYTF. The CDR3 nucleotides read TGCGCCAGCAGCCTTAGGTTAATAGGGGATGGCTACACCTTC.

CDR3 residues: CASSDGTVHEKLFF. Here the CDR3 DNA reads TGTGCCAGCAGTGACGGGACCGTACATGAAAAACTGTTTTTT. The rearrangement joins TRBV25-1 to TRBJ1-4; TRBD1 is a possible D gene (5 bases). The CDR3 runs 14 residues. Germline CDR1 MGHDK, CDR2 SYGVNS. Trimming cost V 3 bases and J 6 bases, with 11 bases left between them. Looking up the rest from reference TRBV25-1 and TRBJ1-4 gives the full variable domain: EADIYQTPRYLVIGTGKKITLECSQTMGHDKMYWYQQDPGMELHLIHYSYGVNSTEKGDLSSESTVSRIRTEHFPLTLESARPSHTSQYLCASSDGTVHEKLFFGSGTQLSVL.

The chain combines TRBV5-1 with TRBJ2-5; 7 bases agree with TRBD1. Germline V lookup: CDR1 SGHRS, CDR2 YFSETQ. Unmatched junction bases numbered 8, after V lost 4 bases and J lost 2 bases. The CDR3 has 15 amino acids. CDR3 loop: CASSPGRGQQETQYF. In DNA, the CDR3 is TGCGCCAGCAGCCCCGGCCGGGGACAGCAAGAGACCCAGTACTTC.

The rearrangement links TRBV19 to TRBJ1-5; 10 bases map to TRBD1. The CDR3 extends over 13 amino acids. The germline CDR1 and CDR2 sequences are LNHDA and SQIVND (reference sequence). The junction had 5 bases not matched to a gene; V was cut back by 10 bases and J by 5 bases. CDR3 region: CATQGQGYQPQHF. CDR3 coding DNA: TGTGCCACCCAGGGACAGGGGTATCAGCCCCAGCATTTT. The whole variable domain, filled in from reference TRBV19 and TRBJ1-5, reads DGGITQSPKYLFRKEGQNVTLSCEQNLNHDAMYWYRQDPGQGLRLIYYSQIVNDFQKGDIAEGYSVSREKKESFPLTVTSAQKNPTAFYLCATQGQGYQPQHFGDGTRLSIL.

This chain links TRBV19 with TRBJ2-5; 9 bases agree with TRBD1. The trim removed 1 base at V and 2 bases at J, leaving 5 bases unmatched. Germline assignment: CDR1 LNHDA and CDR2 SQIVND (reference sequence). The length of the CDR3 is 16 residues. CDR3 sequence (DNA): TGTGCCAGTAGTATAGGGGGGACAGGGAATCAAGAGACCCAGTACTTC. Translated, it gives CASSIGGTGNQETQYF.

As to this clone: The junction departs from the called germline gene at one end, perhaps through a read error. The V and J genes are TRBV5-4 and TRBJ1-1; unclear D gene. The CDR3 runs 13 residues. From germline, CDR1 is SGHNT and CDR2 YYREEE (reference sequence). CDR3 sequence: CASSLVGRSQFIF. The CDR3 DNA sequence: TGTGCCAGCAGCTTGGTAGGTCGATCCCAATTTATCTTT.

This clone was picked up one time. The V and J genes are TRBV5-4 and TRBJ2-6; D gene unclear. V lost 2 bases to trimming and J lost 0 bases, with 9 bases between them. The CDR3 covers 16 residues. Germline CDR1 and CDR2: SGHNT and YYREEE (reference sequence). Written as DNA, the CDR3 is TGTGCCAGCAGCTTCGAACGGAACTCTGGGGCCAACGTCCTGACTTTC. Amino acid sequence: CASSFERNSGANVLTF.

The V and J genes are TRBV13 and TRBJ1-2; the D gene is possibly TRBD1 (6 bases). Germline V CDR1 and CDR2: PRHDT, FYEKMQ (reference sequence). Trimming stripped 5 bases from V and 5 bases from J, with 15 bases between. This CDR3 spans 14 amino acids. Here the CDR3 reads CASSDNRVGYGYTF. The CDR3 nucleotides read TGTGCCAGCAGCGACAACAGGGTGGGGTATGGCTACACCTTC.

A few counts support this clone. V usage is TRBV4-1 and J usage is TRBJ1-5, with D hard to call. CDR3 size: 15 residues. V was clipped by 0 bases and J by 3 bases, with 9 bases between them. Germline CDR1 and CDR2: MGHRA and YSYEKL. CDR3 loop: CASSQDFYSNQPQHF. In DNA form, the CDR3 reads TGCGCCAGCAGCCAAGATTTTTATTCCAATCAGCCCCAGCATTTT.

The V call is TRBV6-5, the J call TRBJ2-2; 13 bases line up with TRBD2. V lost 2 bases and J lost 10; bases outside the gene matches: 1. The germline CDR1 and CDR2 sequences are MNHEY and SVGAGI. The CDR3 contains 14 residues. The CDR3 here is CASSYGLAGVELFF. For the CDR3, the DNA is TGTGCCAGCAGTTACGGACTAGCGGGAGTGGAGCTGTTTTTT.